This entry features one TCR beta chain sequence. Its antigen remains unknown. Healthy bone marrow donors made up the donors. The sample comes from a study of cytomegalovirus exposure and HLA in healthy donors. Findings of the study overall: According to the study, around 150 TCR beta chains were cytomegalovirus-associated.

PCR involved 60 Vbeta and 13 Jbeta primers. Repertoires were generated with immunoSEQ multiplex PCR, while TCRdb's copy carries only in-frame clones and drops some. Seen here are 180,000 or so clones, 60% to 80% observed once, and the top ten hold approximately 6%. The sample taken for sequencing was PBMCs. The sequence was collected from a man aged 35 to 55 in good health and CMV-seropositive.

Here the CDR3 reads CASSQAQTYGYTF. CDR3 nucleotide sequence: TGCGCCAGCAGCCAAGCACAGACCTATGGCTACACCTTC. This chain links TRBV4-1 with TRBJ1-2; D is undetermined. Germline values: CDR1 MGHRA, CDR2 YSYEKL. The CDR3 contains 13 residues. V dropped 1 base and J dropped 4 bases, with 7 bases sitting between them.